What follows are 28 T cell receptor beta chains derived from one specimen sequenced in a study of blood T cell repertoires in COVID-19. Measured with immunoSEQ multiplex PCR; TCRdb has only the in-frame clones, and not every one. Here the sample spans about 180,000 clones, 80% to 90% being singletons. The sequenced sample was peripheral blood. These receptors were collected from a man aged 50-59 years with active or convalescent COVID-19.

This chain joins TRBV3-1 (or the pseudogene TRBV3-2) and TRBJ2-7; no clear D. The CDR3 runs 13 residues. The V end was cut by 1 base, the J end by 5 bases, with 9 bases between. From germline, CDR1 is LGHDT and CDR2 YNNKEL (reference sequence). CDR3 amino acids: CASSQGQVDEQYF. CDR3 DNA: TGTGCCAGCAGCCAAGGGCAGGTCGACGAGCAGTACTTC.

This chain connects TRBV18 to TRBJ2-3; TRBD2 is a possible D gene (6 bases). The germline V and J ends were trimmed by 0 bases and 3 bases, with 10 bases remaining between them. CDR3 length equals 15 residues. The germline V gene has CDR1 KGHSH and CDR2 LQKENI. DNA of the CDR3: TGTGCCAGCTCACCACCGGCGGGGAGAACAGATACGCAGTATTTT. Amino acid sequence: CASSPPAGRTDTQYF.

This chain connects TRBV14 to TRBJ2-5; 10 bases map to TRBD2. The CDR3 extends over 15 amino acids. Looked up from germline, CDR1 is SGHDN and CDR2 is FVKESK. The ends lost 0 bases at V and 7 bases at J; junction bases unmatched: 5. The CDR3 DNA reads TGTGCCAGCAGCCAAGATCCCGCTAGCGGGAGGACCCAGTACTTC. It yields the protein CASSQDPASGRTQYF.

The chain uses TRBV18 and TRBJ2-1; D is uncertain. The germline CDR1 and CDR2 sequences are KGHSH and LQKENI. V was clipped by 2 bases and J by 8 bases, with 16 bases between them. The CDR3 is made up of 15 amino acids. The CDR3 region is CASSPGQVLVDEQFF. For the CDR3, the DNA is TGTGCCAGCTCACCAGGGCAGGTGTTGGTCGATGAGCAGTTCTTC.

This clone was seen a single time. The genes are TRBV20-1 and TRBJ2-1; the match to TRBD1 covers 12 bases. This CDR3 has 16 residues. V lost 3 bases to trimming and J lost 7 bases; unmatched junction nucleotides: 10. Germline V gene lookup returns CDR1 DFQATT and CDR2 SNEGSKA (reference sequence). In nucleotides, the CDR3 is TGCAGTGCTAGTTCTCATGGGACAGGGGGCACAAATGAGCAGTTCTTC. Residues: CSASSHGTGGTNEQFF.

This clone was recorded many times. This chain connects TRBV3-1 (or the pseudogene TRBV3-2) to TRBJ2-1, with D maybe TRBD2 (6 bases). The CDR3 sequence is 17 residues long. Germline CDR1 LGHDT, CDR2 YNNKEL (reference sequence). The V end was cut by 4 bases, the J end by 9 bases, with 25 bases between. CDR3 residues: CASSPPLGAGPWGEQFF. The CDR3 nucleotides read TGTGCCAGCAGCCCACCTTTAGGAGCGGGCCCCTGGGGTGAGCAGTTCTTC.

V usage is TRBV10-3 and J usage is TRBJ2-7; the match to TRBD1 covers 7 bases. The CDR3 totals 16 residues. The germline V gene encodes CDR1 ENHRY and CDR2 SYGVKD. V trimming: 6 bases; J trimming: 3 bases; junction bases outside the gene matches: 14. The CDR3 nucleotides read TGTGCCATCAGCCAGACAGGGTGGGGGTCCAACTACGAGCAGTACTTC. Protein: CAISQTGWGSNYEQYF.

The rearrangement joins TRBV3-1 (or the pseudogene TRBV3-2) to TRBJ1-2, with D possibly TRBD1 on 5 matching bases. CDR3 size: 15 residues. Trimming removed 3 bases at V and 3 bases at J, with 14 bases between. Germline assignment: CDR1 LGHDT and CDR2 YNNKEL (reference sequence). CDR3 sequence: CASSQGIDRDYGYTF. The CDR3 bases are TGTGCCAGCAGCCAGGGAATAGACAGAGACTATGGCTACACCTTC.

V and J are TRBV19 and TRBJ1-5, with D possibly TRBD1 on 5 matching bases. Germline V lookup: CDR1 LNHDA, CDR2 SQIVND (reference sequence). The CDR3 is made up of 18 amino acids. V was clipped by 5 bases and J by 0 bases, with 20 bases between them. The CDR3 protein is CASSPGRWRGDSNQPQHF. The CDR3 DNA follows: TGTGCCAGTAGTCCAGGGAGGTGGAGGGGAGATAGCAATCAGCCCCAGCATTTT.

The chain joins TRBV6-1 to TRBJ1-5; the D gene is possibly TRBD1 (5 bases). V lost 4 bases and J lost 5, with 18 bases in between. The CDR3 contains 16 residues. From germline, CDR1 is MNHNS and CDR2 SASEGT. CDR3 sequence: CASSVGRNGGDQPQHF. DNA of the CDR3: TGTGCCAGCAGTGTAGGCAGGAATGGGGGGGATCAGCCCCAGCATTTT.

The sample holds a few counts of this clone. The J gene is TRBJ1-1, the V gene TRBV6-2 or TRBV6-3, with 7 bases that match TRBD1. Germline V gene data show CDR1 as MNHEY and CDR2 as SVGEGT. The V and J ends lost 5 bases and 4 bases, in that order; junction bases with no gene match: 7. The CDR3 length is 14 residues. CDR3 sequence reads: CASSTTGVSTEAFF. CDR3 bases: TGTGCCAGCAGTACTACAGGGGTGAGCACTGAAGCTTTCTTT.

V gene TRBV4-1 combines with J gene TRBJ2-1, with 7 bases that match TRBD2. Trimming removed 2 bases from V and 4 bases from J; junction bases left unmatched: 11. The CDR3 extends over 17 amino acids. Per the germline V gene, CDR1 is MGHRA and CDR2 is YSYEKL. CDR3 DNA sequence: TGCGCCAGCAGCCAAAGTGCGGCTAGCGGTATATACAATGAGCAGTTCTTC. It codes for CASSQSAASGIYNEQFF.

The V and J genes are TRBV7-2 and TRBJ2-7; 9 nucleotides match TRBD2. Germline V gene lookup returns CDR1 SGHTA and CDR2 FQGNSA. CDR3 length equals 15 residues. Unmatched junction bases numbered 7, after V lost 1 base and J lost 6 bases. The CDR3 is CASSLVAGVRLEQYF. CDR3 DNA: TGTGCCAGCAGCTTAGTAGCGGGAGTTAGACTCGAGCAGTACTTC.

This clone has more than one count but fewer than ten. The V call is TRBV2, the J call TRBJ1-1; 7 nucleotides align to TRBD1. The CDR3 is 14 amino acids. Trimming at V came to 8 bases and at J to 7 bases, leaving 13 bases not matched to a gene. Germline lookup yields CDR1 SNHLY and CDR2 FYNNEI. As DNA, the CDR3 is TGTGCCAGCCGGGCTCTAAGGGGGCCGGGTGAAGCTTTCTTT. It specifies CASRALRGPGEAFF.

The chain is built from TRBV14 and TRBJ2-5; weak D call: TRBD2 (6 bases). CDR3 length equals 15 residues. Germline CDR1 SGHDN, CDR2 FVKESK. The V end lost 1 base, the J end lost 4 bases, and 13 bases lay between the germline ends. In DNA form, the CDR3 reads TGTGCCAGCAGCCAAGGACTAGTCGCGAGAGAGACCCAGTACTTC. This gives the protein CASSQGLVARETQYF.

The V gene is TRBV2, the J gene TRBJ1-6; D may be TRBD1 (6 bases). The CDR3 length is 14 residues. Trimming pared 6 bases from V and 5 bases from J, leaving 11 bases between. The germline V gene encodes CDR1 SNHLY and CDR2 FYNNEI. The CDR3 here is CASRRQVNNSPLHF. CDR3 in DNA: TGTGCCAGCAGACGACAGGTTAATAATTCACCCCTCCACTTT. The complete variable domain, with remaining parts taken from reference TRBV2 and TRBJ1-6, reads EPEVTQTPSHQVTQMGQEVILRCVPISNHLYFYWYRQILGQKVEFLVSFYNNEISEKSEIFDDQFSVERPDGSNFTLKIRSTKLEDSAMYFCASRRQVNNSPLHFGNGTRLTVT.

This chain joins TRBV5-5 and TRBJ2-2; 9 nucleotides line up with TRBD2. Germline lookup yields CDR1 SGHKS and CDR2 YYEKEE (reference sequence). CDR3 length: 16 amino acids. V trimming: 1 base; J trimming: 4 bases; junction bases outside the gene matches: 5. The CDR3 DNA is TGTGCCAGCAGCTTGTTAGCGGGAGCTGGCACCGGGGAGCTGTTTTTT. Amino acids: CASSLLAGAGTGELFF.

A remark on this clone: The same CDR3 can be traced to other DNA sequences in this sample. The chain links TRBV9 to TRBJ1-2; 8 bases align to TRBD1. The V gene end was trimmed by 2 bases and the J gene end by 3 bases; junction bases not matched to a gene: 0. Germline V lookup: CDR1 SGDLS, CDR2 YYNGEE. The CDR3 has 13 amino acids. The CDR3 here is CASSVDRDYGYTF. Here the CDR3 DNA reads TGTGCCAGCAGCGTGGACAGGGACTATGGCTACACCTTC.

V gene TRBV3-1 (or the pseudogene TRBV3-2) combines with J gene TRBJ1-1; a weak D match, TRBD1 (6 bases). Trimming cost V 2 bases and J 7 bases, with 14 bases left between them. The length of the CDR3 is 14 residues. Per germline, CDR1 LGHDT and CDR2 YNNKEL (reference sequence). The CDR3 sequence: CASSQLGGADEAFF. The CDR3, as DNA: TGTGCCAGCAGCCAACTTGGGGGCGCGGATGAAGCTTTCTTT.

The chain has TRBV18 and TRBJ2-7, with a weak D call TRBD2 (6 bases). Germline lookup yields CDR1 KGHSH and CDR2 LQKENI. This CDR3 has 15 amino acids. V lost 6 bases and J lost 0, with 15 bases in between. The CDR3 reads CASSLGGSSSYEQYF. The CDR3 nucleotides read TGTGCCAGCTCTCTGGGGGGATCGAGCTCCTACGAGCAGTACTTC.

The chain's CDR3 is CASTSGGLEETQYF. The CDR3 DNA is TGTGCCAGTACTTCAGGGGGCTTGGAAGAGACCCAGTACTTC. The rearrangement links TRBV19 to TRBJ2-5; TRBD1 matches at 8 bases. CDR3 size: 14 residues. J was trimmed by 3 bases and V by 7 bases; bases with no gene match: 7. The germline CDR1 and CDR2 sequences are LNHDA and SQIVND (reference sequence).

The chain is built from TRBV25-1 and TRBJ2-2; 12 bases agree with TRBD1. CDR3 size: 16 residues. V was pared by 5 bases and J by 4 bases, with 5 bases of the junction left unmatched. Germline lookup yields CDR1 MGHDK and CDR2 SYGVNS. CDR3 loop: CASSNPGQGATGELFF. For the CDR3, the DNA is TGTGCCAGCAGTAATCCGGGACAGGGGGCCACCGGGGAGCTGTTTTTT.

This clone was counted once. V and J are TRBV5-4 and TRBJ1-2; TRBD1 agrees at 8 bases. CDR1 is SGHNT, CDR2 YYREEE, per germline (reference sequence). CDR3 length: 15 residues. Trimming removed 3 bases from V and 2 bases from J; junction bases left unmatched: 6. The CDR3 nucleotides read TGTGCCAGCAGCTGGGAGCAGGGGGCGAACTATGGCTACACCTTC. It is translated as CASSWEQGANYGYTF.

The gene calls are TRBV20-1 and TRBJ1-2; no definite D call. Trimming took off 5 bases at V and 8 bases at J, with 9 bases between the two ends. This CDR3 contains 10 residues. Germline assignment: CDR1 DFQATT and CDR2 SNEGSKA (reference sequence). The CDR3 spells CSALGTGYTF. Here the CDR3 DNA reads TGCAGTGCTCTGGGCACGGGCTACACCTTC.

The rearrangement links TRBV7-2 to TRBJ2-7; TRBD1 matches at 7 bases. This CDR3 contains 14 residues. Germline V gives CDR1 SGHTA, CDR2 FQGNSA. J lost 2 bases, V lost 1 base, and 2 bases had no gene match. CDR3 nucleotides: TGTGCCAGCAGCTTAGGGACAGGCCCCTACGAGCAGTACTTC. Translated: CASSLGTGPYEQYF.

The chain uses TRBV5-5 and TRBJ1-5; no definite D call. Per germline, CDR1 SGHKS and CDR2 YYEKEE (reference sequence). The CDR3 consists of 14 residues. The ends were cut back, 1 base at V and 2 bases at J, with 7 bases in the middle. DNA of the CDR3: TGTGCCAGCAGCTTGTTCTTTGGCAATCAGCCCCAGCATTTT. Translating gives CASSLFFGNQPQHF.

Many counts were recorded for this clone. V and J are TRBV10-1 and TRBJ2-7, with 7 bases fitting TRBD1. Per germline, CDR1 WNHNN and CDR2 SYGVQD (reference sequence). J gave up 1 base and V 5 bases, and 8 bases lay outside the gene matches. The CDR3 is 15 residues long. In nucleotides, the CDR3 is TGCGCCAGCAGTCAAGGGACAGTGAGTTCCTACGAGCAGTACTTC. Encoded protein: CASSQGTVSSYEQYF.

The CDR3 nucleotides are TGCGCCAGCAGCGGGACAGCTATCGACTCTAACTATGGCTACACCTTC. Amino acid sequence: CASSGTAIDSNYGYTF. The chain is built from TRBV4-3 and TRBJ1-2, with 7 bases identical to TRBD1. The CDR3 is made up of 16 amino acids. Germline values: CDR1 LGHNA, CDR2 YSLEER. With V trimmed by 5 bases and J by 0 bases, 9 bases remained unmatched.